This T cell receptor beta chain was retrieved from a study of blood T cell dynamics during melanoma immunotherapy. Study context: Patients with metastatic melanoma got pembrolizumab or nivolumab-ipilimumab as first-line care. Study-wide results and limits: At W3, later disease-control patients showed bifurcated PBMC repertoire changes, unlike progressors.

The CDR3 has 15 amino acids. The V gene lost 2 bases and the J gene lost 1 base, with 14 bases spanning the gap. Germline-derived CDR1 and CDR2 are GTSNPN and SVGIG (reference sequence). In the case of this clone: The antigen is undetermined.

Time point denoted: week 3, after first cycle of checkpoint inhibitor. Disease control meant complete response, partial response or stable disease at 12 weeks. Clones were sequenced by immunoSEQ multiplex PCR, and TCRdb holds only the in-frame ones, with some missing. The repertoire holds around 15,000 clones, with more than 85% as singletons. The rearrangement uses TRBV30 and TRBJ1-1; possible D gene TRBD1, 5 bases. The origin of this receptor is a human donor with melanoma. The source was blood, collected from a patient treated with checkpoint blockade. The CDR3 sequence: CAWSSRGWGNTEAFF. The CDR3 DNA is TGTGCCTGGAGTTCTAGGGGCTGGGGGAACACTGAAGCTTTCTTT.